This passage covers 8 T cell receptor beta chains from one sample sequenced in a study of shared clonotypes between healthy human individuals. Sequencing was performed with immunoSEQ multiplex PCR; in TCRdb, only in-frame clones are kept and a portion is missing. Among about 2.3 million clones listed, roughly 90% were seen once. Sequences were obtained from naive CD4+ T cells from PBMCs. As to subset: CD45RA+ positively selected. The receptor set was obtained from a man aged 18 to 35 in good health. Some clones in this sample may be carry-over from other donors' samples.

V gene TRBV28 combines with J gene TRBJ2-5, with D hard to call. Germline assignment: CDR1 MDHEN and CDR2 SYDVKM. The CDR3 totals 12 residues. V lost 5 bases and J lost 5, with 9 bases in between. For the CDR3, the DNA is TGTGCCAGCAGTACCCTAAAGGAGACCCAGTACTTC. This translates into CASSTLKETQYF.

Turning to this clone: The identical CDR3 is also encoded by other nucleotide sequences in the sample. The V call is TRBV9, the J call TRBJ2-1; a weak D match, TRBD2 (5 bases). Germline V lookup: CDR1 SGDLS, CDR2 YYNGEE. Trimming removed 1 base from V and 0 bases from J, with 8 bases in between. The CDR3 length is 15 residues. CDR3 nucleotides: TGTGCCAGCAGCGTAAGCGGTAGCTCCTACAATGAGCAGTTCTTC. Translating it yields CASSVSGSSYNEQFF.

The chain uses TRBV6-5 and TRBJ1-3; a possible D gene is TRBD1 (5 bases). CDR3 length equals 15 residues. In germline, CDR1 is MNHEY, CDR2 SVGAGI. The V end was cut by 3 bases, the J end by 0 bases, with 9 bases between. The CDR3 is CASSYDSASGNTIYF. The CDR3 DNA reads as TGTGCCAGCAGTTATGACAGCGCCTCTGGAAACACCATATATTTT.

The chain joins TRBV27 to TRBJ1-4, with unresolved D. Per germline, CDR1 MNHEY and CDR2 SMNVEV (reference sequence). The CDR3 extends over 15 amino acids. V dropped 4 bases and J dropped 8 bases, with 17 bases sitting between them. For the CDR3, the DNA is TGTGCCAGCAGTTCGAGCGCTCGGGGTTGGGAAAAACTGTTTTTT. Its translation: CASSSSARGWEKLFF.

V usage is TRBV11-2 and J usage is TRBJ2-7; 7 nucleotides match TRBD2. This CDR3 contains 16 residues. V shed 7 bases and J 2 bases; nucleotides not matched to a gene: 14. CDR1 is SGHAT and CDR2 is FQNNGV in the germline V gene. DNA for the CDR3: TGTGCCAGCACCTCCGGGAGGAGCGGAGCCCCCTACGAGCAGTACTTC. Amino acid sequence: CASTSGRSGAPYEQYF.

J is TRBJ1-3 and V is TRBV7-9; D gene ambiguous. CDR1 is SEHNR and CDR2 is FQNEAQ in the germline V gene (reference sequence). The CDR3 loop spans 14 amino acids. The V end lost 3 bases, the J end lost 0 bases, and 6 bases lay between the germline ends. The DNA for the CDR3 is TGTGCCAGCAGCTTGGGTAACTCTGGAAACACCATATATTTT. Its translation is CASSLGNSGNTIYF.

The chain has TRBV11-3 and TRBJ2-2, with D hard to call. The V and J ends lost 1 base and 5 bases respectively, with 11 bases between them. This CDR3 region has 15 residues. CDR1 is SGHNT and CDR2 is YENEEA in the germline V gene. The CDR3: CASSLGSGGTGELFF. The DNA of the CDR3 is TGTGCCAGCAGCTTAGGGTCAGGCGGTACCGGGGAGCTGTTTTTT.

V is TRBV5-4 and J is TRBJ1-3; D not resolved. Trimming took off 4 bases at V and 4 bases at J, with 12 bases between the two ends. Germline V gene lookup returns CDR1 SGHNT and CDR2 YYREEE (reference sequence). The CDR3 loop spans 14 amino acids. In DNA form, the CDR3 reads TGTGCCAGCAGCCCCGGCGGAGAGGGAAACACCATATATTTT. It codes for CASSPGGEGNTIYF.